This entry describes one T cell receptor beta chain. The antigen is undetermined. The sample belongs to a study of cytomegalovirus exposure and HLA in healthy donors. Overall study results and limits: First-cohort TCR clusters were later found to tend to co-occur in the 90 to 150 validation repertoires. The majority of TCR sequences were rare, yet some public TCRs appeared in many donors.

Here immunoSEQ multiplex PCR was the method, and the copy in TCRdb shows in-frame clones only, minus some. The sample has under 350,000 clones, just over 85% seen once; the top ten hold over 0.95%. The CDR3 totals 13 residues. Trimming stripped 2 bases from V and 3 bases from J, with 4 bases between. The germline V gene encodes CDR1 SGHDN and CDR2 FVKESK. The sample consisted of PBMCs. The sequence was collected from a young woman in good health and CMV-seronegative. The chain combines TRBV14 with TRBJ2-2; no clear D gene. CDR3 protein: CASSQSDTGELFF. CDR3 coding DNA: TGTGCCAGCAGCCAATCGGACACCGGGGAGCTGTTTTTT.